A single TCR beta chain is shown here with its context. The ends lost 0 bases at V and 5 bases at J; junction bases unmatched: 10. The CDR3 sequence is 16 residues long. Germline V gene lookup returns CDR1 GTSNPN and CDR2 SVGIG (reference sequence). These data originate in a study of PD-L1 blockade in urothelial cancer. Background on the study: Enrolled patients had been treated previously with 0 to 3 chemotherapy regimens. A median approximately 150,000 T cells were found in blood samples.

Data came from immunoSEQ multiplex PCR; TCRdb stores just in-frame clones and leaves some out. The profile shows 130,000 or so clones, 84% of them singletons. Time point specified: pretreatment peripheral blood. The sequence was collected from a man aged 50-60 years with urothelial cancer. This chain uses TRBV30 with TRBJ2-1; the match to TRBD1 covers 7 bases. Sequenced here: PBMCs, sampled around atezolizumab (anti-PD-L1) treatment. CDR3 in DNA: TGTGCCTGGAGTGTAACCCGGACAGGAGGAGACAATGAGCAGTTCTTC. It yields the protein CAWSVTRTGGDNEQFF.